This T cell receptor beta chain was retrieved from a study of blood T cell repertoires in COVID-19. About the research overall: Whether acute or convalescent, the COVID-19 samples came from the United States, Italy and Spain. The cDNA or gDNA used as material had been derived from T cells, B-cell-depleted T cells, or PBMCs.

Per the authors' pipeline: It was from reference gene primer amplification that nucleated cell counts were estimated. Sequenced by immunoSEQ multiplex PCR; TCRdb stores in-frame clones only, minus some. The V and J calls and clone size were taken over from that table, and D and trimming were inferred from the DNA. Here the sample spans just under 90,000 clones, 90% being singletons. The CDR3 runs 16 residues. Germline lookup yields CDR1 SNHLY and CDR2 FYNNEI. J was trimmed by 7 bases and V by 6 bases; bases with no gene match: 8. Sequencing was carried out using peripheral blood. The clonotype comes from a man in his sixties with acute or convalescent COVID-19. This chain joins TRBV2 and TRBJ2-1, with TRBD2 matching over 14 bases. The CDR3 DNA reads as TGTGCCAGCAGCGCAAGACTAGCGGGAGGGGGGAATGAGCAGTTCTTC. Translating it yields CASSARLAGGGNEQFF.